What follows are 28 T cell receptor beta chains derived from one specimen sequenced in a study of CD8+ T cells in alopecia areata. The sample's treatment: oral pan-JAK inhibitor, 5-10 mg twice daily. Extracted from the samples, RNA was reverse transcribed into cDNA to serve as the sequencing template. Using immunoSEQ multiplex PCR, the repertoire was profiled, and TCRdb retains in-frame clones only, with some absent. The sample lists a few hundred thousand clones; approximately 72% were seen once. The material was CD4+ T cells sorted from blood, obtained at week 44, from a patient treated with tofacitinib. These TCRs come from a human donor with alopecia areata.

The chain has TRBV30 and TRBJ2-5; D is possibly TRBD2 (5 bases). Trimming took 5 bases from V and 9 from J, leaving 13 bases between them. Germline-derived CDR1 and CDR2 are GTSNPN and SVGIG (reference sequence). CDR3 size: 11 residues. CDR3 in amino acids: CAWYAGSAQYF. The CDR3 DNA sequence: TGTGCCTGGTACGCGGGTAGTGCCCAGTACTTC.

CDR3 in amino acids: CASSKLAGVVEQYF. Here the CDR3 DNA reads TGTGCCAGCAGTAAACTAGCGGGGGTTGTCGAGCAGTACTTC. V usage is TRBV6-5 and J usage is TRBJ2-7; 11 bases fit TRBD2. Germline lookup yields CDR1 MNHEY and CDR2 SVGAGI. The CDR3 consists of 14 residues. J gave up 6 bases and V 5 bases, and 6 bases lay outside the gene matches.

CDR3 sequence reads: CSVVRGWGRGTDTQYF. CDR3 bases: TGCAGCGTTGTGAGGGGGTGGGGCCGAGGGACAGATACGCAGTATTTT. The chain recombines TRBV29-1 with TRBJ2-3; D possibly corresponds to TRBD1 (6 bases). This CDR3 spans 16 amino acids. CDR1 and CDR2 (germline): SQVTM, ANQGSEA. Deletions cut 4 bases from V and 3 bases from J, with 20 bases between.

This clone was counted between two and nine times. The gene calls are TRBV5-4 and TRBJ2-3, with 11 bases that match TRBD2. Germline lookup yields CDR1 SGHNT and CDR2 YYREEE (reference sequence). This CDR3 has 15 residues. Trimming cost V 5 bases and J 2 bases; bases outside gene matches: 4. The CDR3 DNA follows: TGTGCCAGCAGTTTAGCGGGGGGGCCCACAGATACGCAGTATTTT. Encoded protein: CASSLAGGPTDTQYF.

This clone was seen only once. CDR3 loop: CASRDRTNGYEQYF. The CDR3 nucleotides read TGCGCCAGCAGGGACCGGACTAACGGCTACGAGCAGTACTTC. The chain is built from TRBV5-1 and TRBJ2-7; perhaps TRBD2 as D (6 bases). Trimming took off 5 bases at V and 3 bases at J, with 15 bases between the two ends. This CDR3 has 14 residues. The germline V gene has CDR1 SGHRS and CDR2 YFSETQ.

The chain has TRBV7-8 and TRBJ2-5; 7 positions agree with TRBD1. Unmatched junction bases numbered 7, after V lost 1 base and J lost 5 bases. Germline V gene lookup returns CDR1 SGHVS and CDR2 FQNEAQ. CDR3 size: 15 residues. The CDR3 is CASSLGTGFVETQYF. CDR3 sequence (DNA): TGTGCCAGCAGCTTAGGGACAGGTTTTGTGGAGACCCAGTACTTC.

This clone was detected once. This chain joins TRBV29-1 and TRBJ2-3; tentatively, D is TRBD2 (6 bases). Germline CDR1 reads SQVTM; CDR2 reads ANQGSEA. Trimming took 4 bases from V and 4 from J, leaving 12 bases between them. This CDR3 has 13 amino acids. The CDR3 loop reads CSVATSWPDTQYF. CDR3 nucleotides: TGCAGCGTTGCGACTAGTTGGCCAGATACGCAGTATTTT.

V gene TRBV11-2 combines with J gene TRBJ1-2; D is perhaps TRBD1 (6 bases). CDR1 is SGHAT, CDR2 FQNNGV, per germline. V was cut by 5 bases and J by 2 bases, with 18 bases left in between. The CDR3 consists of 16 residues. Written as DNA, the CDR3 is TGTGCCAGCAGCACAAGCCCCGCAGGGGTAAACTATGGCTACACCTTC. Encoded protein: CASSTSPAGVNYGYTF.

The CDR3 DNA follows: TGTGCCAGCAGTGAAGATGACAGGGTAGGCGAAAAACTGTTTTTT. As protein: CASSEDDRVGEKLFF. The chain recombines TRBV6-1 with TRBJ1-4; 7 bases align to TRBD1. The CDR3 runs to 15 residues. The trim removed 1 base at V and 8 bases at J, leaving 7 bases unmatched. CDR1 and CDR2 from the germline V gene are MNHNS and SASEGT.

V usage is TRBV5-1 and J usage is TRBJ2-3, with D perhaps assigned TRBD1 or TRBD2 (5 bases each). CDR3 length: 15 residues. V lost 0 bases to trimming and J lost 2 bases, with 10 bases between them. Per germline, CDR1 SGHRS and CDR2 YFSETQ. CDR3 region: CASSLDGGNTDTQYF. CDR3 DNA: TGCGCCAGCAGCTTGGATGGGGGAAACACAGATACGCAGTATTTT.

This sequence joins TRBV6-1 and TRBJ1-2; D unclear. The CDR3 is 16 amino acids. Between the trimmed V and J ends, which lost 1 base and 5 bases, there was a span of 17 bases. Germline-derived CDR1 and CDR2 are MNHNS and SASEGT. The CDR3 nucleotides read TGTGCCAGCAGTGAAGTCTTTATTCTGGCAGAGTATGGCTACACCTTC. This sequence encodes CASSEVFILAEYGYTF.

This chain joins TRBV2 and TRBJ2-7, with D unresolved. There are 13 residues in the CDR3. Germline values: CDR1 SNHLY, CDR2 FYNNEI. V lost 10 bases and J 1 base, leaving 14 bases between the germline ends. CDR3 residues: CATDPPSSYEQYF. In nucleotides, the CDR3 is TGTGCCACCGATCCCCCAAGTTCCTACGAGCAGTACTTC.

The chain carries TRBV29-1 and TRBJ1-2, with D uncertain. V was pared by 3 bases and J by 8 bases, with 10 bases between. CDR1 and CDR2 (germline): SQVTM, ANQGSEA. The CDR3 contains 11 residues. For the CDR3, the DNA is TGCAGCGTTGAGGTTTTGTCGGGCTACACCTTC. Translated: CSVEVLSGYTF.

The chain links TRBV4-3 to TRBJ2-7, with D unresolved. V was cut by 2 bases and J by 4 bases, with 15 bases left in between. Germline-derived CDR1 and CDR2 are LGHNA and YSLEER. The CDR3 contains 15 residues. DNA of the CDR3: TGCGCCAGCAGCCAATCCGTAGGGAATCATTACGAGCAGTACTTC. Protein product: CASSQSVGNHYEQYF.

This clone was recorded a few times. The CDR3 DNA follows: TGTGCCAGCAGCTTAGGAGCCAAACCCTCCCAAGAGACCCAGTACTTC. It codes for CASSLGAKPSQETQYF. The chain combines TRBV11-1 with TRBJ2-5; D gene unclear. The germline V and J ends were trimmed by 1 base and 1 base, with 13 bases remaining between them. CDR1 is SGHAT, CDR2 FQDESV, per germline (reference sequence). The CDR3 runs 16 residues.

The J gene is TRBJ1-5, the V gene TRBV7-2; D uncertain. CDR3 length: 15 residues. Germline CDR1 is SGHTA and CDR2 is FQGNSA. Trimming cost V 2 bases and J 2 bases, with 10 bases left between them. The CDR3 DNA is TGTGCCAGCAGCTTACGGGTTGGGGGCAATCAGCCCCAGCATTTT. Translation: CASSLRVGGNQPQHF.

This clone was observed a few times. This sequence joins TRBV29-1 and TRBJ1-3, with D hard to call. V dropped 4 bases and J dropped 4 bases, with 11 bases sitting between them. This CDR3 contains 13 residues. Germline V gives CDR1 SQVTM, CDR2 ANQGSEA. The CDR3 DNA sequence: TGCAGCGTTGCGGTCCAGGCGGGAAACACCATATATTTT. Its translation is CSVAVQAGNTIYF.

V is TRBV2 and J is TRBJ2-3; D may be TRBD1 (6 bases). Looked up from germline, CDR1 is SNHLY and CDR2 is FYNNEI. Trimming stripped 1 base from V and 5 bases from J, with 13 bases between. The length of the CDR3 is 15 residues. CDR3 residues: CASSEGASRGDTQYF. In DNA form, the CDR3 reads TGTGCCAGCAGTGAAGGGGCTAGCAGGGGAGATACGCAGTATTTT.

J is TRBJ2-4 and V is TRBV19; possible D gene TRBD1, 6 bases. Trimming took off 3 bases at V and 0 bases at J, with 12 bases between the two ends. This CDR3 spans 16 amino acids. The germline gives CDR1 LNHDA, CDR2 SQIVND (reference sequence). The CDR3 is CASSIDQGQAKNIQYF. The DNA of the CDR3 is TGTGCCAGTAGTATCGATCAGGGGCAAGCCAAAAACATTCAGTACTTC.

The rearrangement uses TRBV4-3 and TRBJ2-2; no definite D call. Germline V gives CDR1 LGHNA, CDR2 YSLEER. This CDR3 has 14 amino acids. The ends were cut back, 0 bases at V and 6 bases at J, with 8 bases in the middle. The CDR3 reads CASSQDYGSGELFF. CDR3 nucleotide sequence: TGCGCCAGCAGCCAAGATTACGGGTCCGGGGAGCTGTTTTTT.

The table lists this clone with a few counts. The chain carries TRBV18 and TRBJ2-3, with a possible D match to TRBD1 (5 bases). The germline V gene encodes CDR1 KGHSH and CDR2 LQKENI. Trimming removed 1 base at V and 5 bases at J, with 13 bases between. CDR3 length: 15 residues. The chain's CDR3 is CASSPLGREGDTQYF. The CDR3 bases are TGTGCCAGCTCACCACTGGGCAGGGAAGGAGATACGCAGTATTTT.

The chain has TRBV29-1 and TRBJ2-7; 12 bases line up with TRBD1. This CDR3 comprises 13 residues. The V and J ends lost 6 bases and 7 bases, in that order; junction bases with no gene match: 7. CDR1 is SQVTM and CDR2 is ANQGSEA in the germline V gene. The CDR3 DNA reads as TGCAGCGTCGGGGACAGGGGGCTAGGTGAGCAGTACTTC. It specifies CSVGDRGLGEQYF.

The DNA for the CDR3 is TGTGCCAGCAGCTCGGCGGGAAGCACCGGGGAGCTGTTTTTT. Its translation is CASSSAGSTGELFF. The chain carries TRBV7-3 and TRBJ2-2; a possible D gene is TRBD2 (6 bases). The germline V gene has CDR1 SGHTA and CDR2 FQGTGA. The CDR3 is 14 residues long. Deletions cut 4 bases from V and 4 bases from J, with 10 bases between.

V is TRBV15 and J is TRBJ1-5; D is unresolved. Looked up from germline, CDR1 is LNHNV and CDR2 is YYDKDF (reference sequence). The CDR3 length is 17 residues. The germline V and J ends were trimmed by 0 bases and 2 bases, with 14 bases remaining between them. Here the CDR3 DNA reads TGTGCCACCAGCAGAGATCTCGGGAAACGGGGCAATCAGCCCCAGCATTTT. Protein: CATSRDLGKRGNQPQHF.

V usage is TRBV6-7 and J usage is TRBJ1-2; 8 bases align to TRBD1. TRBV6-7 is an open reading frame whose function is uncertain. Trimming at V came to 1 base and at J to 2 bases, leaving 9 bases not matched to a gene. The CDR3 runs 17 residues. This CDR3 reads CASSYLNPGQENYGYTF. In nucleotides, the CDR3 is TGTGCCAGCAGTTACTTGAATCCGGGACAGGAAAACTATGGCTACACCTTC.

The chain employs TRBV29-1 and TRBJ1-4; maybe TRBD1 (5 bases). Germline CDR1 reads SQVTM; CDR2 reads ANQGSEA. V dropped 4 bases and J dropped 0 bases, with 9 bases sitting between them. The length of the CDR3 is 14 residues. The CDR3 region is CSVAGAATNEKLFF. CDR3 DNA sequence: TGCAGCGTTGCTGGGGCTGCAACTAATGAAAAACTGTTTTTT.

On this clone itself: The same CDR3 arises from other DNA sequences in this sample as well. V is TRBV5-1 and J is TRBJ1-1, with unresolved D. The CDR3 has 14 residues. The V end lost 2 bases, the J end lost 3 bases, and 11 bases lay between the germline ends. Germline V CDR1 and CDR2: SGHRS, YFSETQ. CDR3 bases: TGCGCCAGCAGCTTCTCGGGGTGGGACACTGAAGCTTTCTTT. Translating gives CASSFSGWDTEAFF. Full variable domain (remainder filled in from reference TRBV5-1 and TRBJ1-1): KAGVTQTPRYLIKTRGQQVTLSCSPISGHRSVSWYQQTPGQGLQFLFEYFSETQRNKGNFPGRFSGRQFSNSRSEMNVSTLELGDSALYLCASSFSGWDTEAFFGQGTRLTVV.

The chain employs TRBV11-3 and TRBJ2-7; perhaps TRBD2 as D (6 bases). The germline CDR1 and CDR2 sequences are SGHNT and YENEEA. The CDR3 consists of 14 residues. With 0 bases removed from V and 3 bases from J, the gap between germline ends came to 9 bases. The CDR3 region has the DNA TGTGCCAGCAGCTTAGATTCTAGCGACTACGAGCAGTACTTC. Translation gives CASSLDSSDYEQYF.